This T cell receptor (beta chain) was retrieved from a study of shared clonotypes between healthy human individuals. Sequenced by immunoSEQ multiplex PCR; TCRdb stores in-frame clones only, minus some. This sample has 2 million to 2.5 million clones, with nearly 97% found just once. Adult Caucasians living in Nashville, Tennessee made up all of the donors. With 2 bases removed from V and 9 bases from J, the gap between germline ends came to 17 bases. The CDR3 runs to 14 residues. Germline V lookup: CDR1 WNHNN, CDR2 SYGVQD (reference sequence). The TCR originated in a man aged 18 to 29 in good health. V and J are TRBV10-1 and TRBJ2-7; tentatively, D is TRBD1 (5 bases). The sequenced sample was naive CD4+ T cells sorted from blood. Documented subset: CD45RA+ positively selected. The CDR3 is CASSEDSSSVRQYF. CDR3 bases: TGCGCCAGCAGTGAGGACAGCTCCTCCGTTCGGCAGTACTTC.